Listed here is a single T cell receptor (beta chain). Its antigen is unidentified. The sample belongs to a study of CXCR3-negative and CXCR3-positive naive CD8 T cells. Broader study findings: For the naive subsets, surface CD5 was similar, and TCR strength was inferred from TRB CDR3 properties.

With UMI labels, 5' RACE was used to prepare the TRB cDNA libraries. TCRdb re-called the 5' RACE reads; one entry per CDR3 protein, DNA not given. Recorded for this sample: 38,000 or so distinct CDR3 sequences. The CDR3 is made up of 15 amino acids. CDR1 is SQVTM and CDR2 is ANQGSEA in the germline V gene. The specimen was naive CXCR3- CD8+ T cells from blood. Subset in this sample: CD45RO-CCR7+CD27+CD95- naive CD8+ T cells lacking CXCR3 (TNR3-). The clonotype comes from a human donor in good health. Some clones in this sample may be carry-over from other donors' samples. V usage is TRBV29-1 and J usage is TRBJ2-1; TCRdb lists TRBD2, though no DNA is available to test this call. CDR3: CSVEDLGGRGTEQFF.